This is a list of T cell receptor beta chains from one sample in a study of response to subunit inactivated influenza vaccine. TCRdb re-analysed the RT-PCR reads in MiXCR, keeping a single row per CDR3 protein. The table lists hundreds of thousands of distinct CDR3 sequences, more than 11% of them singletons. The specimen was PBMCs from blood, collected approximately 15 days before vaccination. The receptors originated from a man in his forties or fifties who received an inactivated influenza vaccine. The CDR3 runs from the conserved cysteine through the conserved F or W. A D gene is named only where the DNA matches it firmly. Clone size, where shown, is once, few, many, or a class for clones that have expanded.

clone_size	d_call	v_call	j_call	cdr3_length	cdr3_aa	cdr3_nt
-	-	TRBV20-1	TRBJ2-2	14	CSARKLTNTGELFF	TGCAGTGCTAGAAAGCTAACAAACACCGGGGAGCTGTTTTTT
-	TRBD2	TRBV19	TRBJ2-1	16	CASSLIAGGVYNEQFF	TGTGCCAGTAGTCTTATAGCGGGAGGGGTCTACAATGAGCAGTTCTTC
few	-	TRBV6-1	TRBJ1-5	14	CASSEIGGNQPQHF	TGTGCCAGCAGTGAAATCGGGGGCAACCAGCCCCAGCATTTT
-	TRBD1	TRBV29-1	TRBJ2-5	14	CSVEVGGAVETQYF	TGCAGCGTTGAGGTAGGGGGCGCCGTAGAGACCCAGTACTTC
-	-	TRBV4-3	TRBJ1-6	14	CASSPYRNNSPLHF	TGCGCCAGCAGCCCGTACAGGAATAATTCACCCCTCCACTTT
few	-	TRBV2	TRBJ2-1	11	CASGVLAEQFF	TGTGCCAGCGGGGTTTTGGCTGAGCAGTTCTTC
few	TRBD2	TRBV27	TRBJ2-7	19	CASSLYGGGALESSYEQYF	TGTGCCAGCAGTTTATACGGCGGGGGGGCTTTAGAGAGCTCCTACGAGCAGTACTTC
few	-	TRBV11-2	TRBJ2-3	15	CASSLIYDAWDTQYF	TGTGCCAGCAGCTTAATTTATGATGCGTGGGATACGCAGTATTTT
-	-	TRBV3-1	TRBJ2-5	13	CASSPGDFPAQYF	TGTGCCAGCAGCCCCGGCGACTTTCCCGCCCAGTACTTC
-	TRBD1	TRBV28	TRBJ2-7	17	CASTSNLDRAFSYEQYF	TGTGCCAGCACCTCGAATCTGGACAGGGCCTTCTCCTACGAGCAGTACTTC
-	-	TRBV5-5	TRBJ1-5	15	CASSLEQGPSRPQHF	TGTGCCAGCAGCTTGGAACAGGGCCCCTCTCGGCCCCAGCATTTT
few	-	TRBV20-1	TRBJ1-2	14	CSAPEGGLNYGYTF	TGCAGTGCCCCCGAGGGGGGGTTAAACTATGGCTACACCTTC
few	TRBD2	TRBV7-3	TRBJ2-1	14	CASSLGTSEVEQFF	TGTGCCAGCAGCCTAGGGACTAGCGAGGTTGAGCAGTTCTTC
few	-	TRBV20-1	TRBJ2-7	14	CSASGGRGPDEQYF	TGCAGTGCTAGTGGCGGCAGGGGCCCTGACGAGCAGTACTTC
-	TRBD2	TRBV27	TRBJ2-7	18	CASSGQAPGLAGGYEQYF	TGTGCCAGCAGCGGACAGGCACCGGGACTAGCGGGAGGGTACGAGCAGTACTTC
-	TRBD2	TRBV2	TRBJ2-7	13	CARGPSGSYEQYF	TGTGCCAGGGGCCCTAGCGGGAGCTACGAGCAGTACTTC
-	-	TRBV28	TRBJ2-7	13	CASNRGGRGEQYF	TGTGCCAGCAATCGAGGTGGCCGGGGCGAGCAGTACTTC
-	-	TRBV7-9	TRBJ2-7	15	CASSPGSGFFYEQYF	TGTGCCAGCAGCCCCGGGTCAGGGTTTTTCTACGAGCAGTACTTC
-	TRBD2	TRBV3-1	TRBJ2-7	20	CASSQDTGTSGSCRSYEQYF	TGTGCCAGCAGCCAAGACACCGGGACTAGCGGGAGTTGTCGGAGCTACGAGCAGTACTTC
-	-	TRBV12-3/TRBV12-4	TRBJ2-7	15	CASSVEGQPPYEQYF	TGTGCCAGCAGTGTAGAAGGACAGCCACCCTACGAGCAGTACTTC
-	-	TRBV4-1	TRBJ1-1	15	CASSQEDGENTEAFF	TGCGCCAGCAGCCAAGAGGACGGGGAGAACACTGAAGCTTTCTTT
-	-	TRBV11-2	TRBJ1-6	15	CASSLSDTLGAPLHF	TGTGCCAGCAGCTTGTCGGACACCCTGGGGGCACCCCTCCACTTT
few	-	TRBV12-3/TRBV12-4	TRBJ1-4	14	CASTPGAPPGKLFF	TGTGCCAGCACCCCCGGGGCGCCGCCCGGAAAACTGTTTTTT
many	-	TRBV9	TRBJ2-3	16	CASSVAQGRWADTQYF	TGTGCCAGCAGCGTAGCTCAAGGCCGGTGGGCAGATACGCAGTATTTT
few	-	TRBV20-1	TRBJ2-5	16	CSSFGPPTTYQETQYF	TGCAGTTCATTCGGGCCTCCCACAACTTACCAAGAGACCCAGTACTTC
few	TRBD1	TRBV28	TRBJ2-3	21	CASSLPGRQGDFRALRDTQYF	TGTGCCAGCAGTCTGCCGGGGCGACAGGGGGATTTCCGAGCCCTTCGAGATACGCAGTATTTT
few	TRBD1	TRBV5-6	TRBJ2-7	13	CASRRQGNYEQYF	TGTGCCAGCAGACGACAGGGAAACTACGAGCAGTACTTC
few	-	TRBV20-1	TRBJ2-7	12	CSARTILAEQYF	TGCAGTGCTAGGACCATACTGGCCGAGCAGTACTTC
-	-	TRBV20-1	TRBJ1-1	13	CSAKKTVKTEAFF	TGCAGTGCTAAAAAGACGGTGAAGACTGAAGCTTTCTTT
-	TRBD2	TRBV20-1	TRBJ2-1	18	CSARASGGYKSSYNEQFF	TGCAGTGCTAGGGCTAGCGGGGGCTATAAGAGCTCCTACAATGAGCAGTTCTTC
few	-	TRBV7-2	TRBJ2-3	15	CASTESRPSTDTQYF	TGTGCCAGCACCGAAAGCCGCCCTAGCACAGATACGCAGTATTTT
many	TRBD1	TRBV10-1	TRBJ2-2	15	CASSEDRGITGELFF	TGCGCCAGCAGTGAGGACAGGGGGATCACCGGGGAGCTGTTTTTT
-	-	TRBV20-1	TRBJ2-1	13	CSARETLANEQFF	TGCAGTGCTAGAGAGACACTAGCAAATGAGCAGTTCTTC
few	TRBD2	TRBV12-3/TRBV12-4	TRBJ2-1	17	CASRLHRSGRGDNEQFF	TGTGCCAGCAGGCTACACCGCAGCGGGAGAGGGGACAATGAGCAGTTCTTC
few	TRBD2	TRBV5-6	TRBJ2-2	17	CASTPRASGKYTGELFF	TGTGCCAGCACCCCCCGGGCTAGCGGGAAGTACACCGGGGAGCTGTTTTTT
few	-	TRBV27	TRBJ1-2	14	CASSLSRNNYGYTF	TGTGCCAGCAGTTTATCCAGGAATAACTATGGCTACACCTTC